This T cell receptor beta chain was documented in a study of cytomegalovirus exposure and HLA in healthy donors. The CDR3 extends over 14 amino acids. Trimming removed 7 bases from V and 1 base from J, with 13 bases in between. The V gene's germline CDR1 is MNHNS and CDR2 SASEGT. The PCR employed 60 Vbeta primers together with 13 Jbeta primers. Libraries were prepared by immunoSEQ multiplex PCR; TCRdb keeps only in-frame clonotypes and omits some of them. The table counts 65,000 to 85,000 clones; approximately 1.7% lies in the top ten. The V call is TRBV6-1, the J call TRBJ1-1, with a tentative D call TRBD1 (5 bases). This receptor was taken from a woman between 25 and 40 years old in good health and CMV-seronegative. The sequencing input was PBMCs. CDR3 DNA: TGTGCCAGCACGGCCGGGGGTCCGAACACTGAAGCTTTCTTT. Its protein is CASTAGGPNTEAFF.